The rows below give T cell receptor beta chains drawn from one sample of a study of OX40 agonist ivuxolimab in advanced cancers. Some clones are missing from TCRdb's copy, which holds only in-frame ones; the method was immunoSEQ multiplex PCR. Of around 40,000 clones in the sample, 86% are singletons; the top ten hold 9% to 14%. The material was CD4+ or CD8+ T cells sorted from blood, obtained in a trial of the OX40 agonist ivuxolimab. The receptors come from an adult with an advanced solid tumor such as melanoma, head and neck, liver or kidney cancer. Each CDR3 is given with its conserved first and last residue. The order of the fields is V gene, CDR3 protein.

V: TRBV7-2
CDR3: CASSPFGGGNQPQHF

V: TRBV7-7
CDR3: CASSLDRGSSYEQYF

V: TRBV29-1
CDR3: CSVGPGREDEQYF

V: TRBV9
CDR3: CASSVEQGTYGYTF

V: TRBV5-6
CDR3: CASSADRVIAGEGEQFF

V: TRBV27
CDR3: CASSPPGDEQYF

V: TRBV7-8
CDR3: CASSLDRGGAEAFF

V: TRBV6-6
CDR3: CASLYSARTEAFF

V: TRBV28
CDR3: CASSLTSGYQETQYF

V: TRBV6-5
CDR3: CASSPIQGNYGYTF

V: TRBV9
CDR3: CASSVRGAGAGNTIYF

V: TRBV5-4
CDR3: CASSFHGSYNSPLHF

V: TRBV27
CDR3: CASSFSGGREQFF

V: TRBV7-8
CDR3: CASSLFVPPLDEQFF

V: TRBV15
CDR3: CATSRGKYNEQFF

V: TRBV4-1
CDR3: CASSQDTTRIPHEQYF

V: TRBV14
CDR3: CASSPQTGTYEQYF

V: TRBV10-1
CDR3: CASTQGTPFAKNIQYF

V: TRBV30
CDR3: CAWSFGDAYEQYF

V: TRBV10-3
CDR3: CAISLTRRQETQYF

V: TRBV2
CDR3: CASSDGQPQHF